The clone carrying this T cell receptor beta chain was seen at least ten times. This specimen belongs to a study of Graves' ophthalmopathy and Graves' hyperthyroidism. The CDR3 extends over 15 amino acids. The V gene's germline CDR1 is SGDLS and CDR2 YYNGEE. Trimming at V came to 3 bases and at J to 7 bases, leaving 7 bases not matched to a gene. CDR3 regions of TCR beta were amplified from RNA transcripts. First-round RT-PCR with HTBI primers preceded a second-round multiplex PCR. TCRdb recomputed calls from the multiplex PCR reads with MiXCR, one row per CDR3 protein. Among 560,000 or so distinct CDR3 sequences, 39% were seen once, and the ten largest hold around 4%.

The sample comprised peripheral blood or thyroid tissue (not recorded which). This TCR was sampled from an adult man with Graves' hyperthyroidism. This chain connects TRBV9 to TRBJ2-2; 9 bases line up with TRBD2. The CDR3 sequence: CASSAGTSSVGELFF. The CDR3 region has the DNA TGTGCCAGCAGCGCTGGGACTAGCTCGGTCGGGGAGCTGTTTTTT.